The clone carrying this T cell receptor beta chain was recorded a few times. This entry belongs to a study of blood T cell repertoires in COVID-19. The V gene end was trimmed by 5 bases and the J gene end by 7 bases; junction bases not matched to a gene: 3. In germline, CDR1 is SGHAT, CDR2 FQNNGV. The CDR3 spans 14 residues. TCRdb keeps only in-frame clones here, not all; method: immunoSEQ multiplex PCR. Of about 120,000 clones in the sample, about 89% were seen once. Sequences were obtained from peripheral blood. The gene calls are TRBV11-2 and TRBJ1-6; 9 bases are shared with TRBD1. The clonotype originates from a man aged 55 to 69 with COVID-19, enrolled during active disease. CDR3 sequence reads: CASSRQGGNSPLHF. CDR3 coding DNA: TGTGCCAGCAGCCGACAGGGGGGGAATTCACCCCTCCACTTT.